Presented here are 6 T cell receptor beta chains from one specimen sequenced in a study of blood T cells in healthy people across ages. Primed by a sample-barcoded 5' primer and a J-beta primer mix, a second PCR proceeded for about 7 to 11 cycles. One entry per CDR3 protein, called by TCRdb with MiXCR from the 5' RACE reads. The sample shows about 780,000 distinct CDR3 sequences, 46% of them seen only once. Sequencing was done on a sample of blood. These receptor sequences come from a man older than 75 in good health.

V usage is TRBV7-2 and J usage is TRBJ1-4; 10 positions agree with TRBD1. V lost 5 bases and J lost 7; bases outside the gene matches: 10. Looked up from germline, CDR1 is SGHTA and CDR2 is FQGNSA. The CDR3 totals 16 residues. This CDR3 is CASSDRDRGLGEKLFF. Here the CDR3 DNA reads TGTGCCAGCAGCGACCGGGACAGGGGACTCGGTGAAAAACTGTTTTTT.

The rearrangement links TRBV20-1 to TRBJ2-7; TRBD1 is a possible D gene (5 bases). V lost 1 base, J lost 7 bases, and 11 bases lay in between. The CDR3 loop spans 12 amino acids. In germline, CDR1 is DFQATT, CDR2 SNEGSKA (reference sequence). The CDR3 here is CSARGVAGEQYF. The CDR3 nucleotides read TGCAGTGCTAGAGGGGTCGCAGGGGAGCAGTACTTC.

The sample holds a few counts of this clonotype. The V gene is TRBV29-1, the J gene TRBJ2-2; D perhaps matches TRBD2 (5 bases). Germline CDR1 is SQVTM and CDR2 is ANQGSEA. The CDR3 contains 13 residues. V was trimmed by 5 bases and J by 7 bases, leaving 14 bases between them. The CDR3 sequence: CSVSGVAGGELFF. The CDR3, as DNA: TGCAGCGTTAGCGGAGTAGCTGGCGGGGAGCTGTTTTTT.

There are a few counts of this clonotype. The V call is TRBV2, the J call TRBJ2-5; possibly TRBD2 for D (6 bases). The CDR3 is 14 amino acids. Germline lookup yields CDR1 SNHLY and CDR2 FYNNEI. The V end was cut by 6 bases, the J end by 4 bases, with 15 bases between. This CDR3 reads CASSPRLVGETQYF. CDR3 DNA: TGTGCCAGCAGCCCCAGACTAGTCGGAGAGACCCAGTACTTC.

V and J are TRBV7-2 and TRBJ2-1; tentative D call: TRBD1 (5 bases). CDR3 length: 16 residues. Germline V gene lookup returns CDR1 SGHTA and CDR2 FQGNSA. Between the trimmed V and J ends, which lost 1 base and 4 bases, there was a span of 14 bases. The CDR3 nucleotides read TGTGCCAGCAGCTTAGAGGGGTCTCGCAAATACAATGAGCAGTTCTTC. Protein: CASSLEGSRKYNEQFF. Together with reference TRBV7-2 and TRBJ2-1, the CDR3 gives the full variable domain: GAGVSQSPSNKVTEKGKDVELRCDPISGHTALYWYRQSLGQGLEFLIYFQGNSAPDKSGLPSDRFSAERTGGSVSTLTIQRTQQEDSAVYLCASSLEGSRKYNEQFFGPGTRLTVL.

About this clonotype: Given a much more abundant clone one base away, this may be a read error. V is TRBV18 and J is TRBJ2-1; TRBD2 matches at 10 bases. Germline-derived CDR1 and CDR2 are KGHSH and LQKENI. CDR3 length: 15 residues. The CDR3 DNA sequence: TGTGCCGGCTCCAGGACTAGCGGAGGATACAATGAGCAGTTCTTC. Translating gives CAGSRTSGGYNEQFF.